Each of the 9 T cell receptor beta chains below was sequenced from the same sample in a study of T-cell memory formation after mild COVID-19 (dated by TCRdb to 2020 to 2023). The library was produced with 5' RACE. The instrument given in TCRdb is Illumina NovaSeq 6000. TCRdb ran its own pipeline on the public reads, namely fastp trimming at Q25 and MiXCR clone calling, and kept in-frame beta chains. All rows with the same CDR3 protein become a single entry with the most common DNA and genes. The sample table lists over 300,000 distinct CDR3 sequences, 20% to 25% of them with a count of one. In total, the top ten clones hold about 21% of the sample. Material: PBMCs or a T cell subset sorted from them (not recorded which). These TCRs come from a man aged 18 to 29 who had mild COVID-19 (a few samples of this study predate the infection). The sample titles of this study are shuffled in the database, so cell type and time point are left out; the donor was told from shared clones.

This clonotype was recorded a few times. The V and J genes are TRBV2 and TRBJ2-5; weak D call: TRBD2 (7 bases). V was clipped by 7 bases and J by 5 bases, with 20 bases between them. The CDR3 loop spans 15 amino acids. Per the germline V gene, CDR1 is SNHLY and CDR2 is FYNNEI. The CDR3 loop is CASTEGGAQRETQYF. Written as DNA, the CDR3 is TGTGCCAGCACTGAGGGGGGGGCCCAGAGGGAGACCCAGTACTTC.

This clonotype was detected only a few times. CDR3 sequence (DNA): TGTGCCATCAGTGGGGACGTCGAGCAGTACTTC. This codes for CAISGDVEQYF. The rearrangement uses TRBV10-3 and TRBJ2-7; D may match TRBD1 or TRBD2 (5 bases each). CDR3 size: 11 residues. Trimming cost V 4 bases and J 6 bases, with 7 bases left between them. CDR1 and CDR2 (germline): ENHRY, SYGVKD.

J is TRBJ1-1 and V is TRBV10-2; a weak D match, TRBD1 (6 bases). The CDR3 contains 15 residues. The ends were cut back, 0 bases at V and 3 bases at J, with 11 bases in the middle. Per the germline V gene, CDR1 is WSHSY and CDR2 is SAAADI. The CDR3 nucleotides read TGCGCCAGCAGTGAGTCGCCAGGGGCGGACACTGAAGCTTTCTTT. Protein: CASSESPGADTEAFF.

The chain recombines TRBV7-3 with TRBJ2-2; D is perhaps TRBD2 (6 bases). Trimming took off 5 bases at V and 3 bases at J, with 19 bases between the two ends. The CDR3 contains 17 residues. From germline, CDR1 is SGHTA and CDR2 FQGTGA. CDR3 in DNA: TGTGCCAGCAGCCTCCCGGGGGAAGGTATAGACACCGGGGAGCTGTTTTTT. Amino acid sequence: CASSLPGEGIDTGELFF.

This clonotype has only a few counts. V usage is TRBV20-1 and J usage is TRBJ2-1; tentatively, D is TRBD2 (5 bases). This CDR3 has 12 amino acids. CDR1 and CDR2 (germline): DFQATT, SNEGSKA (reference sequence). Trimming left V 3 bases short and J 10 bases short, with 13 bases between. CDR3 protein: CSASPSTIEQFF. CDR3 nucleotides: TGCAGTGCTAGTCCTAGCACCATCGAGCAGTTCTTC.

V is TRBV20-1 and J is TRBJ2-3; D possibly corresponds to TRBD2 (5 bases). Per the germline V gene, CDR1 is DFQATT and CDR2 is SNEGSKA (reference sequence). This CDR3 spans 12 amino acids. The germline V and J ends were trimmed by 4 bases and 5 bases, with 10 bases remaining between them. CDR3 sequence: CSAKEGGDTQYF. In DNA, the CDR3 is TGCAGTGCTAAAGAGGGCGGAGATACGCAGTATTTT.

The chain employs TRBV18 and TRBJ2-7; D might be TRBD1 or TRBD2, each matching 5 bases. The V and J ends lost 5 bases and 2 bases respectively, with 10 bases between them. The germline V gene has CDR1 KGHSH and CDR2 LQKENI. CDR3 length: 13 amino acids. CDR3 DNA: TGTGCCAGCTCAGGGGACGGTACCTACGAGCAGTACTTC. Amino acid sequence: CASSGDGTYEQYF.

This clonotype showed up just a few times. This sequence joins TRBV3-1 and TRBJ2-1; D possibly uses TRBD1 or TRBD2 (5 bases each). This CDR3 has 17 amino acids. Germline CDR1 is LGHDT and CDR2 is YNNKEL (reference sequence). V lost 1 base and J lost 4, with 17 bases in between. For the CDR3, the DNA is TGTGCCAGCAGCCAAGTGGGCAGTCATGGGGGTTACAATGAGCAGTTCTTC. Its translation: CASSQVGSHGGYNEQFF.

This clonotype occurred a few times. The rearrangement links TRBV7-6 to TRBJ1-2; D remains unclear. This CDR3 comprises 14 residues. Germline CDR1 reads SGHVS; CDR2 reads FNYEAQ. Trimming left V 5 bases short and J 4 bases short, with 14 bases between. The CDR3 here is CASSADRGTYGYTF. CDR3 nucleotide sequence: TGTGCCAGCAGCGCAGATCGGGGTACCTATGGCTACACCTTC.